This is a list of T cell receptor beta chains from one sample in a study of CD8 T cells in ankylosing spondylitis. TCRdb ran MiXCR on the 5' RACE reads and lists one entry per CDR3 protein. The sample lists roughly 35,000 distinct CDR3 sequences, roughly an eighth occurring once. The sample comprised synovial fluid, either unsorted or a sorted T cell fraction (not recorded which). All receptors come from a male donor with ankylosing spondylitis. CDR3s include the opening cysteine and the closing phenylalanine or tryptophan. Fields, in order: V gene, J gene, CDR3 protein.

>TRBV7-2|TRBJ2-5
CASSFQGFQETQYF
>TRBV20-1|TRBJ2-5
CSARDGLAGIETQYF
>TRBV7-3|TRBJ2-5
CASSLTGTEETQYF
>TRBV29-1|TRBJ2-2
CSVEILAGRLTGELFF
>TRBV5-1|TRBJ2-7
CASSYSGRAGDEQYF
>TRBV11-2|TRBJ1-4
CASSPPPGGDFNEKLFF
>TRBV12-3/TRBV12-4|TRBJ1-6
CASSLETSYNSPLHF
>TRBV2|TRBJ1-2
CASRHRDPMGGYTF
>TRBV9|TRBJ1-6
CASSVATGSGSPLHF
>TRBV7-9|TRBJ1-3
CASSQDPRGNTIYF
>TRBV20-1|TRBJ2-5
CSARKGDLQETQYF
>TRBV20-1|TRBJ2-3
CSARRGTSTDTQYF
>TRBV29-1|TRBJ2-7
CSVEGTGIYEQYF
>TRBV2|TRBJ2-7
CASSDRLRRAYEQYF
>TRBV20-1|TRBJ2-7
CSASGVWYEQYF
>TRBV18|TRBJ2-7
CASSPGNIPPSYEQYF
>TRBV5-5|TRBJ2-7
CASSLGREFEQYF
>TRBV11-3|TRBJ2-5
CASSLDFQETQYF
>TRBV27|TRBJ2-3
CASSRLAAGTDTQYF
>TRBV10-3|TRBJ2-3
CAISGLADGTDTQYF
>TRBV28|TRBJ2-7
CASKRFRTGGFYEQYF
>TRBV7-8|TRBJ2-7
CASSFDPLRGGYEQYF
>TRBV12-3/TRBV12-4|TRBJ2-1
CASSPGQGYYNEQFF